This T cell receptor beta chain comes out of a study of blood T cell repertoires in COVID-19. The CDR3 has 12 amino acids. V shed 3 bases and J shed 1 base, with 6 bases lying between them. In germline, CDR1 is SQVTM, CDR2 ANQGSEA. In the original analysis: For nucleated cells, counts were estimated from reference gene primer amplification. Sequencing was performed with immunoSEQ multiplex PCR; in TCRdb, only in-frame clones are kept and a portion is missing. The V and J calls and clone size were taken over from that table, and D and trimming were inferred from the DNA. Of under 200,000 clones listed, roughly 88% are singletons. As regards this clone: The same CDR3 can be traced to other DNA sequences in this sample.

Across 24 US areas, participants ranged in age from about 18 to 100 years. Before being deemed recovered, Cohort 3 donors had two negative PCRs, clearance, or symptom resolution. The source material was PBMCs or T cells enriched from blood (not recorded which). The chain links TRBV29-1 to TRBJ1-1; D gene uncertain. This clonotype was sampled from a woman between 50 and 59 years old who had recovered from COVID-19. The DNA of the CDR3 is TGCAGCGTTGAGTCAGGGAACACTGAAGCTTTCTTT. It is translated as CSVESGNTEAFF.